This TCR beta chain was identified in a study of cytomegalovirus exposure and HLA in healthy donors. The germline V and J ends were trimmed by 3 bases and 6 bases, with 11 bases remaining between them. CDR3 size: 13 residues. Germline CDR1 reads SGHAT; CDR2 reads FQNNGV. This clone has only one observation. The table came from immunoSEQ multiplex PCR; TCRdb's copy has only in-frame clones and leaves some out. The table shows about 140,000 clones, with about nine tenths occurring only once. The chain is built from TRBV11-2 and TRBJ2-5; no reliable D call. The TCR sequence derives from a man younger than 30 in good health and CMV-seronegative. Sequencing used PBMCs. The CDR3 spells CASSFPELKTQYF. The CDR3 region has the DNA TGTGCCAGCAGCTTTCCGGAGCTGAAGACCCAGTACTTC.